The rows below give T cell receptor beta chains drawn from one sample of a study of T cells in Graves' hyperthyroidism and ophthalmopathy. TCRdb ran MiXCR on the multiplex PCR reads and lists one entry per CDR3 protein. The sample lists about 560,000 distinct CDR3 sequences, 35% to 55% seen once, with 6.5% to 9% in the top ten. Material for sequencing was peripheral blood or thyroid tissue (not recorded which). These receptors all come from a woman under 30 with Graves' hyperthyroidism. Each CDR3 is given with its conserved first and last residue. Each record gives: clone size, CDR3 length, J gene, V gene, D gene, CDR3 protein, CDR3 DNA. The D gene is left open where the match is weak. The size field is filled for only some rows; it gives once, few, many or a size class.

>many|11|TRBJ1-2|TRBV2|-
CASRGLYGYTF
TGTGCCAGCAGAGGGCTGTATGGCTACACCTTC
>-|13|TRBJ1-2|TRBV2|TRBD1
CARTGTGVSGYTF
TGTGCCCGCACCGGGACAGGGGTCTCTGGCTACACCTTC
>-|14|TRBJ1-2|TRBV7-2|-
CASSSRNDNYGYTF
TGTGCCAGCAGCTCGAGGAACGATAACTATGGCTACACCTTC
>-|14|TRBJ1-1|TRBV9|-
CASSYTEATPNPFF
TGTGCCAGCAGCTACACCGAAGCAACTCCCAACCCTTTCTTT
>-|13|TRBJ1-5|TRBV2|TRBD1
CASSWGQNQPQHF
TGTGCCAGCAGTTGGGGACAGAATCAGCCCCAGCATTTT
>many|12|TRBJ2-7|TRBV12-3/TRBV12-4|-
CASSPNSYEQYF
TGTGCCAGCAGTCCCAACTCCTACGAGCAGTACTTC
>few|13|TRBJ1-1|TRBV19|-
CASSIATNTEAFF
TGTGCCAGTAGTATAGCCACGAACACTGAAGCTTTCTTT
>-|12|TRBJ2-7|TRBV6-5|-
CASSELGDEQYF
TGTGCCAGCAGTGAACTTGGGGACGAGCAGTACTTC
>few|13|TRBJ2-7|TRBV27|TRBD2
CASSARGAYEQYF
TGTGCCAGCAGTGCGCGGGGGGCCTACGAGCAGTACTTC
>many|13|TRBJ1-1|TRBV2|-
CASGAERDTEAFF
TGTGCCAGCGGTGCGGAGAGGGACACTGAAGCTTTCTTT
>-|13|TRBJ1-4|TRBV7-9|TRBD1
CASGRPGQGGLFF
TGTGCCAGCGGCAGACCTGGACAGGGTGGACTGTTTTTC
>-|14|TRBJ1-5|TRBV20-1|-
CSARQLLSNQPQHF
TGCAGTGCCCGACAGCTATTGAGCAATCAGCCCCAGCATTTT
>-|14|TRBJ2-7|TRBV20-1|TRBD2
CSAKSWGGGGEQYF
TGCAGTGCTAAGTCTTGGGGGGGAGGAGGCGAGCAGTACTTC
>few|15|TRBJ2-2|TRBV20-1|TRBD1
CSARFDRVNTGELFF
TGCAGTGCTAGATTCGACAGGGTGAACACCGGGGAGCTGTTTTTT
>-|16|TRBJ2-5|TRBV7-9|-
CASSLGGDMYQETQYF
TGTGCCAGCAGCTTGGGGGGGGACATGTATCAAGAGACCCAGTACTTC
>many|14|TRBJ2-7|TRBV19|TRBD2
CASSIGRGSYEQYF
TGTGCCAGTAGTATTGGGAGGGGATCCTACGAGCAGTACTTC
>-|15|TRBJ2-7|TRBV2|TRBD1
CASAGPGDRGTEQYF
TGTGCCAGCGCTGGTCCGGGGGACAGGGGGACCGAGCAGTACTTC
>-|17|TRBJ2-7|TRBV9|TRBD2
CASSVSKTSGDTYEQYF
TGTGCCAGCAGCGTATCAAAGACTAGCGGGGACACCTACGAGCAGTACTTC
>-|14|TRBJ2-7|TRBV10-3|-
CASSESVASYEQYF
TGTGCCAGCAGTGAAAGCGTGGCCTCCTACGAGCAGTACTTC
>-|13|TRBJ2-7|TRBV19|-
CASSIIGSYEQYF
TGTGCCAGTAGTATAATCGGTTCCTACGAGCAGTACTTC
>-|13|TRBJ1-5|TRBV29-1|-
CSQGREGHETQHF
TGCAGCCAGGGGAGGGAGGGCCATGAGACCCAGCATTTT
>-|15|TRBJ1-4|TRBV5-1|-
CASSLGSGEREKLFF
TGCGCCAGCAGCTTGGGGTCAGGAGAACGTGAAAAACTGTTTTTT
>few|14|TRBJ1-2|TRBV7-8|TRBD1
CASSQPTGSDGYTF
TGTGCCAGCAGCCAACCGACAGGGTCGGATGGCTACACCTTC
>few|13|TRBJ1-2|TRBV12-3/TRBV12-4|-
CASSHSSYGTPTF
TGTGCCAGCAGTCACTCAAGCTACGGTACCCCTACCTTC
>few|12|TRBJ1-5|TRBV10-2|TRBD1
CASKQGVQPQHF
TGCGCCAGCAAGCAGGGGGTTCAGCCCCAGCATTTT
>-|12|TRBJ1-2|TRBV29-1|-
CSSPPGPYGYTF
TGCAGCTCACCACCGGGCCCCTATGGCTACACCTTC
>few|16|TRBJ1-1|TRBV15|-
CATSSNSVPMRTEAFF
TGTGCCACCAGCAGCAACTCGGTCCCAATGAGGACTGAAGCTTTCTTT
>few|12|TRBJ2-7|TRBV19|-
CASSRNPYEQYF
TGTGCCAGTAGTCGCAATCCCTACGAGCAGTACTTC
>once|19|TRBJ2-6|TRBV10-3|TRBD1
CAIRLEGQGPFTGANVLTF
TGTGCCATCAGGCTTGAGGGACAGGGCCCCTTCACTGGGGCCAACGTCCTGACTTTC
>-|12|TRBJ1-2|TRBV20-1|-
CSARATEYGYTF
TGCAGTGCTAGAGCGACAGAGTATGGCTACACCTTC
>many|16|TRBJ1-1|TRBV25-1|-
CASSEYMTGERAEAFF
TGTGCCAGCAGTGAATATATGACGGGGGAAAGGGCTGAAGCTTTCTTT
>once|16|TRBJ1-1|TRBV29-1|-
CSVDPPWGRENTEAFF
TGCAGCGTCGACCCACCATGGGGCAGGGAGAACACTGAAGCTTTCTTT
>-|13|TRBJ1-2|TRBV10-3|-
CAISGGGTNGYTF
TGTGCCATCAGTGGTGGAGGGACGAATGGCTACACCTTC
>once|16|TRBJ2-3|TRBV5-1|TRBD2
CASSQDPGRAADTQYF
TGCGCCAGCAGCCAAGATCCGGGGAGGGCTGCAGATACGCAGTATTTT
>many|13|TRBJ1-1|TRBV29-1|-
CSVQVGKYTEAFF
TGCAGCGTTCAGGTGGGCAAATACACTGAAGCTTTCTTT
>-|11|TRBJ1-1|TRBV29-1|-
CSSPSDTEAFF
TGCAGCTCACCATCAGACACTGAAGCTTTCTTT
>-|14|TRBJ2-2|TRBV20-1|TRBD1
CSASGQGDTGELFF
TGCAGTGCGTCGGGACAGGGCGACACCGGGGAGCTGTTTTTT
>many|12|TRBJ1-5|TRBV15|-
CATKGGNQPQHF
TGTGCCACAAAGGGTGGGAATCAGCCCCAGCATTTT
>-|14|TRBJ1-2|TRBV12-3/TRBV12-4|TRBD1
CASSLTPGQVLGTF
TGTGCCAGCAGTTTAACCCCGGGACAGGTACTAGGCACCTTC
>-|15|TRBJ2-1|TRBV7-9|TRBD1
CASSALTGVGETQFF
TGCGCCAGCAGCGCCCTAACAGGGGTCGGGGAGACCCAGTTCTTC
>many|14|TRBJ2-5|TRBV7-9|-
CASSLELAQETQYF
TGTGCCAGCAGCTTAGAACTAGCTCAAGAGACCCAGTACTTC